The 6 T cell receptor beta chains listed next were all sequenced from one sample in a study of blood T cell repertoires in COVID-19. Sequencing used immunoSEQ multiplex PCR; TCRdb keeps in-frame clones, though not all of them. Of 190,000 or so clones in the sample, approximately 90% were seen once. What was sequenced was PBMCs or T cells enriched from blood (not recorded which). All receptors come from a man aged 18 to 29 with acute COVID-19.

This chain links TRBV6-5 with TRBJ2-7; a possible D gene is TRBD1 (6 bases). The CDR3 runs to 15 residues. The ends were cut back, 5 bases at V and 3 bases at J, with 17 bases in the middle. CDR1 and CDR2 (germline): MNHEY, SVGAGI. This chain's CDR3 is CASSQLQGGSYEQYF. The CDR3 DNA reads TGTGCCAGCAGTCAGTTACAGGGTGGTAGCTACGAGCAGTACTTC.

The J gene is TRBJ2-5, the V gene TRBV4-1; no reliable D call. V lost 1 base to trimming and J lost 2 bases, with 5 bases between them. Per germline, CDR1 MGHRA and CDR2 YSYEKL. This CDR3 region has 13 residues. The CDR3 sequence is CASSQGAQETQYF. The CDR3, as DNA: TGCGCCAGCAGCCAAGGCGCTCAAGAGACCCAGTACTTC.

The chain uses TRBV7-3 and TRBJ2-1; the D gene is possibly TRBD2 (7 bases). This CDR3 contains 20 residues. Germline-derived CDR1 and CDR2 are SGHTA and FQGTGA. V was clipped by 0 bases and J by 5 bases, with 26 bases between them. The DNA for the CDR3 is TGTGCCAGCAGCTTAACGGGGGGGCTGACTAGTCGGGGGCCCCACAATGAGCAGTTCTTC. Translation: CASSLTGGLTSRGPHNEQFF.

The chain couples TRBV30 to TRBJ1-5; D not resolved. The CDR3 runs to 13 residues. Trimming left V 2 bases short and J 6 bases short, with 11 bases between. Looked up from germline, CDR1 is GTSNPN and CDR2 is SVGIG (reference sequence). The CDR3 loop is CAWSSLALQPQHF. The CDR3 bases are TGTGCCTGGAGTAGTTTGGCCCTTCAGCCCCAGCATTTT.

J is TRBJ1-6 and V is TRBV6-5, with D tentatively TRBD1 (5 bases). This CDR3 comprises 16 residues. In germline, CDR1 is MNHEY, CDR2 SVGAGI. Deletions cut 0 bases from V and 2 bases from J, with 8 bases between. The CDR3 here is CASSYSGGTYNSPLHF. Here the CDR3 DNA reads TGTGCCAGCAGTTACTCCGGGGGAACCTATAATTCACCCCTCCACTTT.

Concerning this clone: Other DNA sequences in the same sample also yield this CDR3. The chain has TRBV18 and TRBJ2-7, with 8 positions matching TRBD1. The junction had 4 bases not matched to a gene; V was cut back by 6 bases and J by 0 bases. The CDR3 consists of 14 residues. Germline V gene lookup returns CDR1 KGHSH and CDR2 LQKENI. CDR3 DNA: TGTGCCAGCTCTCCCGACAGGGGCTCCTACGAGCAGTACTTC. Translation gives CASSPDRGSYEQYF.